This T cell receptor (beta chain) comes out of a study of T cells after somatic rescue of genetic block. Germline CDR1 KGHSH, CDR2 LQKENI. Trimming took off 3 bases at V and 3 bases at J, with 12 bases between the two ends. CDR3 length: 15 amino acids. Using immunoSEQ multiplex PCR, the repertoire was profiled, and TCRdb retains in-frame clones only, with some absent. The sample lists under 150,000 clones, about 89% seen once, with approximately 1.3% in the top ten. This chain uses TRBV18 with TRBJ1-5; D possibly corresponds to TRBD1 (5 bases). The material sequenced was peripheral blood mononuclear cells (PBMCs). This TCR came from a young woman. CDR3 sequence: CASSPTATVNQPQHF. CDR3 nucleotide sequence: TGTGCCAGCTCACCGACGGCGACAGTCAATCAGCCCCAGCATTTT.